This T cell receptor beta chain appears in the sequencing data of a study of blood T cells in healthy people across ages. A sample-barcoded 5' primer and a J-beta primer mix were used in a second PCR of about 7 to 12 cycles. Per sample, CDR3-containing paired-end reads numbered at least 2.5 million. TCRdb processed the 5' RACE reads anew with MiXCR; each CDR3 protein has one entry. Of fewer than 2 million distinct CDR3 sequences listed, 30% to 40% are singletons. Looked up from germline, CDR1 is SGHTA and CDR2 is FQGNSA. V gave up 4 bases and J gave up 5 bases; unmatched junction bases: 5. The CDR3 sequence is 14 residues long.

The V and J genes are TRBV7-2 and TRBJ1-2, with 9 bases matching TRBD1. This clonotype was obtained from a human donor in good health. The specimen was blood. In nucleotides, the CDR3 is TGTGCCAGCAGCTCACGGACAGGGGAGTATGGCTACACCTTC. Encoded protein: CASSSRTGEYGYTF.